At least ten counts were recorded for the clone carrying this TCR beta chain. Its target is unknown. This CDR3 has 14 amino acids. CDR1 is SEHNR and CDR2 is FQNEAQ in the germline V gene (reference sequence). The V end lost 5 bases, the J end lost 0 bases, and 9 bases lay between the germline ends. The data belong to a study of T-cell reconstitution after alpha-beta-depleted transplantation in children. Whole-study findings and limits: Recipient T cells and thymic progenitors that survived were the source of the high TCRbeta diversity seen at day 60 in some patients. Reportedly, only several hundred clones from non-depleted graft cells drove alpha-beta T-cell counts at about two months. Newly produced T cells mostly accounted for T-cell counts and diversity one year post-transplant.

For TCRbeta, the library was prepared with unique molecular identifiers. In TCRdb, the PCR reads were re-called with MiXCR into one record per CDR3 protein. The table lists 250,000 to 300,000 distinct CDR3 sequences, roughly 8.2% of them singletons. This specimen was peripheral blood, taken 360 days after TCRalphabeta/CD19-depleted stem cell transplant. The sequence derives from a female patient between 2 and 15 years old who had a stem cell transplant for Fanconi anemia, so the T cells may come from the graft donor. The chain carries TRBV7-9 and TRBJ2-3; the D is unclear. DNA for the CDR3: TGTGCCAGCAGCCTGACCTTGAGCACAGATACGCAGTATTTT. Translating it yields CASSLTLSTDTQYF. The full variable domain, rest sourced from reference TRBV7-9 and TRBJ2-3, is DTGVSQNPRHKITKRGQNVTFRCDPISEHNRLYWYRQTLGQGPEFLTYFQNEAQLEKSRLLSDRFSAERPKGSFSTLEIQRTEQGDSAMYLCASSLTLSTDTQYFGPGTRLTVL.